This T cell receptor (beta chain) was captured in a study of beta chain features in type 1 diabetes. Across the whole study: Investigators examined more than 90 million sorted cells across all samples.

The study, taken as a whole, reports: The naive, central memory and Treg TCRB repertoires showed an apparent similarity that was greater among patients than among healthy donors. Researchers report that Type 1 diabetes patients had moderately but significantly shorter TCRB CDR3s across all four CD4+ subsets.

This CDR3 has 14 residues. Trimming stripped 1 base from V and 2 bases from J, with 8 bases between. The germline CDR1 and CDR2 sequences are SEHNR and FQNEAQ (reference sequence). The whole isolated RNA underwent reverse transcription, so sequencing captured expressed TCRB transcripts. The data were produced by immunoSEQ multiplex PCR, yet TCRdb's version contains in-frame clones alone and is incomplete. The table records fewer than 900,000 clones, about 17% of them present only once. This clone was recorded a few times. Its antigen is undetermined. The chain has TRBV7-9 and TRBJ2-5; D call uncertain. This clonotype originated in a woman in her late teens or twenties in good health. Sequencing was carried out using naive CD4+ T cells from blood. The CDR3 sequence: CASSLDTSQETQYF. In DNA form, the CDR3 reads TGTGCCAGCAGCTTAGATACTTCTCAAGAGACCCAGTACTTC.